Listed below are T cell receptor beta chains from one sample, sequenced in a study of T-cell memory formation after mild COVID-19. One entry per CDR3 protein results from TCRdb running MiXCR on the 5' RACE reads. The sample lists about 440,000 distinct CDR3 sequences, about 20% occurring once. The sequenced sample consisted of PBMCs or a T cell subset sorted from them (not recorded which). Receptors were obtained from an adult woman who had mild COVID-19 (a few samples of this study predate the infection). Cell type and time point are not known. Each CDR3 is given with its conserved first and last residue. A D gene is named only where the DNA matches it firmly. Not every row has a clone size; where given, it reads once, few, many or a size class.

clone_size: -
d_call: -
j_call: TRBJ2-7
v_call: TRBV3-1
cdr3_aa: CASSQEIPGAEQYF
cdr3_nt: TGTGCCAGCAGCCAAGAGATCCCCGGGGCCGAGCAGTACTTC

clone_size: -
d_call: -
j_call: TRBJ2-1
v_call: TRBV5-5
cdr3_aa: CASSSPLRGYNNEQFF
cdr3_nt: TGTGCCAGCAGCTCCCCATTGCGGGGTTACAACAATGAGCAGTTCTTC

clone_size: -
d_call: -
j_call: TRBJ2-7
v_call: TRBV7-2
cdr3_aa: CASSPRTASYEQYF
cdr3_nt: TGTGCCAGCAGCCCCCGGACGGCTTCCTACGAGCAGTACTTC

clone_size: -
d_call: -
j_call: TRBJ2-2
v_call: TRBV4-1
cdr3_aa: CASSQELATADTGELFF
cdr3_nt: TGCGCCAGCAGCCAAGAACTGGCAACGGCGGACACCGGGGAGCTGTTTTTT

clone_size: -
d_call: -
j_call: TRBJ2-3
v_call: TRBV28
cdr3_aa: CASSLWSAGTNTDTQYF
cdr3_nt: TGTGCCAGCAGTCTCTGGTCGGCGGGAACTAACACAGATACGCAGTATTTT

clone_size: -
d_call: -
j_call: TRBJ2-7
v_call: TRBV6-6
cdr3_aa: CASSYSFKLGIYEQYF
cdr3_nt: TGTGCCAGCAGTTACTCATTTAAACTAGGTATCTACGAGCAGTACTTC

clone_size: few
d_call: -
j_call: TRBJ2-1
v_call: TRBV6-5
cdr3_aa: CASAVRNEQFF
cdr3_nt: TGTGCCAGCGCAGTTAGGAATGAGCAGTTCTTC

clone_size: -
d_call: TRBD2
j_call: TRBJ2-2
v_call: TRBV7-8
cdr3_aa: CASSLIGGFPSNTGELFF
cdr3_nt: TGTGCCAGCAGCTTAATCGGGGGGTTCCCTTCGAACACCGGGGAGCTGTTTTTT

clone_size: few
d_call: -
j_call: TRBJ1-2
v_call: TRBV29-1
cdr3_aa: CSAEQGASGYTF
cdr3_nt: TGCAGCGCCGAACAGGGTGCGTCTGGCTACACCTTC

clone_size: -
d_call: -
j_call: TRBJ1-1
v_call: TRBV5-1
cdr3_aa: CASGLTGHTEAFF
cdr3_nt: TGCGCCAGCGGCTTAACAGGTCACACTGAAGCTTTCTTT

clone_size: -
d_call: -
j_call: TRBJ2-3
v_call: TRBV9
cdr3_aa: CASSVGPIPGRTDTQYF
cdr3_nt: TGTGCCAGCAGCGTAGGACCCATCCCAGGACGCACAGATACGCAGTATTTT

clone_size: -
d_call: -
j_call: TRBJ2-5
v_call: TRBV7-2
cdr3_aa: CASSLHRLQETQYF
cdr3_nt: TGTGCCAGCAGCTTACATCGGCTTCAAGAGACCCAGTACTTC

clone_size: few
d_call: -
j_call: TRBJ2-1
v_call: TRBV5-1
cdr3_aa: CASSLGGRPSSYNEQFF
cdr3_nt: TGCGCCAGCAGCTTGGGTGGGCGTCCGAGCTCCTACAATGAGCAGTTCTTC